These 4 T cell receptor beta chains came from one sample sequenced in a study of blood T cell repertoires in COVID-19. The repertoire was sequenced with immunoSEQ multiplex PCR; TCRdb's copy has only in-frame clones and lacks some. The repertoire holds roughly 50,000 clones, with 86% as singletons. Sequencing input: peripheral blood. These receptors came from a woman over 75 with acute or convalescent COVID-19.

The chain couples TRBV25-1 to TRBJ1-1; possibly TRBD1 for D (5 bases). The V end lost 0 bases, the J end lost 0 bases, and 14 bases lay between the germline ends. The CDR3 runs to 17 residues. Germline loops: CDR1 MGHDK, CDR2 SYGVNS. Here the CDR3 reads CASSEYTPGGVNTEAFF. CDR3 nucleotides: TGTGCCAGCAGTGAATATACCCCTGGGGGGGTGAACACTGAAGCTTTCTTT. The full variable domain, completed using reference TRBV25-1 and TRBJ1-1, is EADIYQTPRYLVIGTGKKITLECSQTMGHDKMYWYQQDPGMELHLIHYSYGVNSTEKGDLSSESTVSRIRTEHFPLTLESARPSHTSQYLCASSEYTPGGVNTEAFFGQGTRLTVV.

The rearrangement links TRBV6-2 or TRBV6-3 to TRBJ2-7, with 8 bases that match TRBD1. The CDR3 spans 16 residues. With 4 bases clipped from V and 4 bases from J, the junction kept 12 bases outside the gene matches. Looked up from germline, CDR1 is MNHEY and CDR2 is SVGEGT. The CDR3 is CASSSLGTGGTYEQYF. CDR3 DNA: TGTGCCAGCAGTTCCCTTGGGACAGGAGGGACATACGAGCAGTACTTC.

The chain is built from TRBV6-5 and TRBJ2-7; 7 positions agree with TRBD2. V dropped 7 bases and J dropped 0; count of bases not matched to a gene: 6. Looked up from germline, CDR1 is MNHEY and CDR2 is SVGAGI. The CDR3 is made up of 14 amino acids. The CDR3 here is CASTPGGFSYEQYF. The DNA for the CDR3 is TGTGCCAGCACCCCGGGGGGTTTCTCCTACGAGCAGTACTTC.

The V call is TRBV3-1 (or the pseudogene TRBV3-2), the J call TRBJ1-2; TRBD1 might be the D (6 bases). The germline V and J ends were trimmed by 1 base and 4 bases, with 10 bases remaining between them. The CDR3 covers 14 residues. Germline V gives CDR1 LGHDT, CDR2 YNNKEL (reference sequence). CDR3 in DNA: TGTGCCAGCAGCCAAGGACAGGCCCGCTATGGCTACACCTTC. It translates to CASSQGQARYGYTF.